This note documents a single T cell receptor (beta chain) sequence. The CDR3 is made up of 15 amino acids. With 2 bases removed from V and 1 base from J, the gap between germline ends came to 9 bases. The germline gives CDR1 SGHAT, CDR2 FQDESV (reference sequence). In the authors' methods: Estimation of nucleated cell counts was performed using reference gene primer amplification. The method was immunoSEQ multiplex PCR; TCRdb's version includes in-frame clones alone and lacks a portion of them. V, J and clone size derive from that table, while D and trimming were established from the DNA sequence. The sample consists of 100,000 or so clones, more than 70% of them appearing once. The data originate from a study of blood T cell repertoires in COVID-19. The overall study: The samples span acute and convalescent COVID-19 from the United States, Italy and Spain. From T cells, B-cell-depleted T cells, or PBMCs came the material, which was cDNA or gDNA.

Sequencing was performed on peripheral blood. The rearrangement joins TRBV11-1 to TRBJ1-3, with D possibly TRBD1 on 5 matching bases. This TCR came from a woman between 25 and 40 years old with acute or convalescent COVID-19. The CDR3, as DNA: TGTGCCAGCAGCTTACAGGGACTATCTGGAAACACCATATATTTT. Amino acid sequence: CASSLQGLSGNTIYF.